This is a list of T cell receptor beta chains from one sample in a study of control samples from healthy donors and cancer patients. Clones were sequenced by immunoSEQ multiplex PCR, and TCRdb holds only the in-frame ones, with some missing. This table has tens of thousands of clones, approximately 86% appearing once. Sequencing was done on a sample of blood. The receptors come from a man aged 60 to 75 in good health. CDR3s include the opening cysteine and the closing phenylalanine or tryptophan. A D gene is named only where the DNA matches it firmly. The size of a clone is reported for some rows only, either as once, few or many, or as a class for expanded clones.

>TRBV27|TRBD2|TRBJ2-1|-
CASRDREGSSYNEQFF
TGTGCCAGCAGGGATCGGGAGGGCAGCTCCTACAATGAGCAGTTCTTC
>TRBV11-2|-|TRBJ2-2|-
CASTLGPTGELFF
TGTGCCAGCACCCTAGGACCCACCGGGGAGCTGTTTTTT
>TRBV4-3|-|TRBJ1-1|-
CASSQVLTGDAEAFF
TGCGCCAGCAGCCAAGTTTTAACTGGGGACGCTGAAGCTTTCTTT
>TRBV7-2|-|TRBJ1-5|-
CASSTTRGNQPQHF
TGTGCCAGCAGTACTACACGCGGGAATCAGCCCCAGCATTTT
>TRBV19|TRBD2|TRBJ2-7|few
CASSQSSSGSFSQYF
TGTGCCAGTAGCCAAAGTTCTAGCGGGAGCTTCTCTCAGTACTTC
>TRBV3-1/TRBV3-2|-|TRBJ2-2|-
CASSHRRPELFF
TGTGCCAGCAGCCATAGACGGCCGGAGCTGTTTTTT
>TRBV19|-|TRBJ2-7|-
CASSFGYTSSYEQYF
TGTGCCAGTAGTTTTGGATACACATCGTCCTACGAGCAGTACTTC
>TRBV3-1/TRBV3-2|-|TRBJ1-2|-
CASSQEVRSGGYTF
TGTGCCAGCAGCCAAGAAGTCCGGTCTGGAGGCTACACCTTC
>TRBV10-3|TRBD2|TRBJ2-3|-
CAATPGTSGDTQYF
TGTGCCGCCACCCCCGGGACTAGCGGAGATACGCAGTATTTT
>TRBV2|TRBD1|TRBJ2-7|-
CASTNRGGTYEQYF
TGTGCCAGCACTAACAGGGGTGGCACCTACGAGCAGTACTTC
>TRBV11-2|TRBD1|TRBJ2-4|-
CASSPGTGGAKNIQYF
TGTGCCAGCAGCCCAGGGACAGGGGGCGCCAAAAACATTCAGTACTTC
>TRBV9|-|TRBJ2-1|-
CASSVAQSSYNEQFF
TGTGCCAGCAGCGTAGCTCAAAGCTCCTACAATGAGCAGTTCTTC
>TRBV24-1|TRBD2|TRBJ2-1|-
CATSEGTSGLYNEQFF
TGTGCCACCAGTGAGGGGACTAGCGGACTATACAATGAGCAGTTCTTC
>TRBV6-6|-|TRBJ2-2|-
CAKGANTGELFF
TGTGCCAAGGGAGCGAACACCGGGGAGCTGTTTTTT
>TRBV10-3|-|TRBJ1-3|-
CAISESGRHSGNTIYF
TGTGCCATCAGTGAGTCAGGCAGACACTCTGGAAACACCATATATTTT
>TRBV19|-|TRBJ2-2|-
CASIPDGRGTGELFF
TGTGCCAGTATCCCCGACGGGAGAGGTACCGGGGAGCTGTTTTTT
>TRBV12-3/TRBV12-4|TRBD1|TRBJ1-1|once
CASSLRGDREAFF
TGTGCCAGCAGTTTAAGAGGGGACAGGGAAGCTTTCTTT
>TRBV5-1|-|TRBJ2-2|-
CASRVTANNAGELFF
TGCGCCAGCAGGGTGACCGCTAATAATGCCGGGGAGCTGTTTTTT
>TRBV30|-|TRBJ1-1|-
CAWSVPDRMNTEAFF
TGTGCCTGGAGTGTACCTGACAGAATGAACACTGAAGCTTTCTTT
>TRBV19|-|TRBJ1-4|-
CASSSPGGQREKLFF
TGTGCCAGTAGTTCGCCCGGGGGGCAGCGTGAAAAACTGTTTTTT
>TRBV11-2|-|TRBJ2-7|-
CASSLVQGSGNYYEQYF
TGTGCCAGCAGCTTAGTACAAGGTAGCGGTAATTACTACGAGCAGTACTTC
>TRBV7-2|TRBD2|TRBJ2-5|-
CASRNGLAGAETQYF
TGTGCCAGCAGAAATGGACTAGCGGGAGCAGAGACCCAGTACTTC
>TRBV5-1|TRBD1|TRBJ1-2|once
CASSSGQGADYGYTF
TGCGCCAGCAGCTCCGGACAGGGGGCGGATTATGGCTACACCTTC
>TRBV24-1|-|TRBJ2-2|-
CATSPPQGNTGELFF
TGTGCCACCAGCCCCCCACAGGGTAACACCGGGGAGCTGTTTTTT
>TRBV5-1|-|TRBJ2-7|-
CASSLETGVSYEQYF
TGCGCCAGCAGCTTGGAAACGGGAGTCTCCTACGAGCAGTACTTC
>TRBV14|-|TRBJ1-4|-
CASSRSFNEKLFF
TGTGCCAGCAGCCGTTCATTCAATGAAAAACTGTTTTTT
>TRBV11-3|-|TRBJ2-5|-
CASSFIASRVQETQYF
TGTGCCAGCAGCTTCATAGCTTCCCGGGTCCAAGAGACCCAGTACTTC
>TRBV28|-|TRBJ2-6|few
CATRVSGANVLTF
TGTGCCACTAGGGTTTCTGGGGCCAACGTCCTGACTTTC
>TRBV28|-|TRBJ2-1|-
CASSMTTPNEQFF
TGTGCCAGCAGTATGACTACTCCCAATGAGCAGTTCTTC
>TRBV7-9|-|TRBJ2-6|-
CASSPTGTFQSSGANVLTF
TGTGCCAGCAGCCCCACAGGGACCTTCCAATCCTCTGGGGCCAACGTCCTGACTTTC